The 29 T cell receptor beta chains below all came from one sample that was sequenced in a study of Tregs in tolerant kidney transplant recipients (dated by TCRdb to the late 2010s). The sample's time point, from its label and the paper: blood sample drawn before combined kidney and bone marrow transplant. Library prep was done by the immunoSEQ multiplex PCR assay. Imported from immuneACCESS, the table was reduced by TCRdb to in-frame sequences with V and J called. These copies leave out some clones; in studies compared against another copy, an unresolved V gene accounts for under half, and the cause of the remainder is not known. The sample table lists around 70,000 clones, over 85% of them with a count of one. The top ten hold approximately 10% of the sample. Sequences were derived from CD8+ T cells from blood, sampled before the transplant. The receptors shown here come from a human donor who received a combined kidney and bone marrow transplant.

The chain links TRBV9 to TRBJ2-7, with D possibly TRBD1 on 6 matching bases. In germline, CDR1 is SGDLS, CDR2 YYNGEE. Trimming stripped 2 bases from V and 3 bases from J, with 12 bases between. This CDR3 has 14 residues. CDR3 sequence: CASSVGPGDYEQYF. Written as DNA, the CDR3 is TGTGCCAGCAGCGTGGGCCCAGGGGACTACGAGCAGTACTTC.

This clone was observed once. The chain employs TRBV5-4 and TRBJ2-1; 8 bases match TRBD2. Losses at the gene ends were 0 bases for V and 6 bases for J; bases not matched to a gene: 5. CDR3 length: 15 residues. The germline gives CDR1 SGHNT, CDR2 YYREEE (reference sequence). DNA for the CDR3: TGTGCCAGCAGCTTGGCAGCGGGGGAGAGCAATGAGCAGTTCTTC. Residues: CASSLAAGESNEQFF.

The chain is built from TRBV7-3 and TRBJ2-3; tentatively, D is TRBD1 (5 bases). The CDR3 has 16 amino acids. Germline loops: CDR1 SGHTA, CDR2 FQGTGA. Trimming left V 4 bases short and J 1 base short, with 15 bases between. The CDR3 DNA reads TGTGCCAGCAGCTCCCGGCCAGGGTGGGGCACAGATACGCAGTATTTT. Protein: CASSSRPGWGTDTQYF.

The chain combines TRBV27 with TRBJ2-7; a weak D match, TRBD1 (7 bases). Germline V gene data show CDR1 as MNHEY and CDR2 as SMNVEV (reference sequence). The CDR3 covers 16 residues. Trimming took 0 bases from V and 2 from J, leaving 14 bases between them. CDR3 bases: TGTGCCAGCAGTTTATCGGGGGGCAGGGGGGCCTACGAGCAGTACTTC. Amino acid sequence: CASSLSGGRGAYEQYF.

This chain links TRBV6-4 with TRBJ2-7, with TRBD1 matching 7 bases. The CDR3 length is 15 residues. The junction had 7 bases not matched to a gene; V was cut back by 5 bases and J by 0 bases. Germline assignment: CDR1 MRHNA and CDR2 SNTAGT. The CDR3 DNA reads TGTGCCAGCAGTACCACCGGGACAGCCTCCTACGAGCAGTACTTC. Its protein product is CASSTTGTASYEQYF.

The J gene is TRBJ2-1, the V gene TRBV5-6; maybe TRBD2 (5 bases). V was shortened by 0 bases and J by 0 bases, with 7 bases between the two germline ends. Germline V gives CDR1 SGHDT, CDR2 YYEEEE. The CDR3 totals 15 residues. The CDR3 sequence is CASSLAGSSYNEQFF. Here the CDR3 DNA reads TGTGCCAGCAGCTTGGCGGGGAGCTCCTACAATGAGCAGTTCTTC.

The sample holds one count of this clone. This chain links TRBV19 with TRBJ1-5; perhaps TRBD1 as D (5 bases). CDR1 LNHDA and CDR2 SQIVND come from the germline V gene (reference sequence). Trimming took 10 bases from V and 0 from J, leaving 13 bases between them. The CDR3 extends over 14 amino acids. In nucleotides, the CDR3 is TGTGCCACGGGGGTGGGGAATAGCAATCAGCCCCAGCATTTT. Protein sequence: CATGVGNSNQPQHF.

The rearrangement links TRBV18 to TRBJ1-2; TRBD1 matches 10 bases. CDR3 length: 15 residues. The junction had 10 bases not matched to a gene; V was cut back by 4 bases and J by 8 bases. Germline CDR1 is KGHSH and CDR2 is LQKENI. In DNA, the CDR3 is TGTGCCAGCTCACGGCCCGGGACAGGGGAATTGGGCTACACCTTC. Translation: CASSRPGTGELGYTF.

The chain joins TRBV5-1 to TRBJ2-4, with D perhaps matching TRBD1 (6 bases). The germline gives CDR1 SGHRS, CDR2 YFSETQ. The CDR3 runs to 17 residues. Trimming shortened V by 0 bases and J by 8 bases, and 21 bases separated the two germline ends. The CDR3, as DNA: TGCGCCAGCAGCTTGGCCAATACAGGGAAAATTAGAGACATTCAGTACTTC. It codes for CASSLANTGKIRDIQYF. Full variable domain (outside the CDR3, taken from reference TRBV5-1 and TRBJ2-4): KAGVTQTPRYLIKTRGQQVTLSCSPISGHRSVSWYQQTPGQGLQFLFEYFSETQRNKGNFPGRFSGRQFSNSRSEMNVSTLELGDSALYLCASSLANTGKIRDIQYFGAGTRLSVL.

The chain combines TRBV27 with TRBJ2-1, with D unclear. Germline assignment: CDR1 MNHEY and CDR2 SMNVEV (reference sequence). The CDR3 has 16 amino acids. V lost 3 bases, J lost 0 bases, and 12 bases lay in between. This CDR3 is CASSFWPPGSYNEQFF. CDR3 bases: TGTGCCAGCAGTTTCTGGCCCCCGGGCTCCTACAATGAGCAGTTCTTC.

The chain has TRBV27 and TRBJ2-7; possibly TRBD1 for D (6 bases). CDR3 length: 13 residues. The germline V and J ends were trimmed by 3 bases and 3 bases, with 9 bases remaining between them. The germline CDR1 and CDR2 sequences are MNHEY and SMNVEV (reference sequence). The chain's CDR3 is CASSFYRDYEQYF. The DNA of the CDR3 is TGTGCCAGCAGTTTCTACAGGGACTACGAGCAGTACTTC.

CDR3 coding DNA: TGTGCCAGCAGTTCTTACCCGGGACAGGGGGTATCTGAAGCTTTCTTT. It translates to CASSSYPGQGVSEAFF. J is TRBJ1-1 and V is TRBV6-5, with 11 bases that match TRBD1. CDR1 MNHEY and CDR2 SVGAGI come from the germline V gene. The CDR3 contains 16 residues. After removal of 4 bases from V and 6 bases from J, the junction contained 10 bases not matched to a gene.

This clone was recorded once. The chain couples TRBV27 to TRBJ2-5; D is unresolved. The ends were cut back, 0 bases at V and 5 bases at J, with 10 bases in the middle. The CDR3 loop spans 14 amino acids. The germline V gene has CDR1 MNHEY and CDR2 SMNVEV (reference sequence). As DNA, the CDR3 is TGTGCCAGCAGTTTATCGTCCGGTTTGGAGACCCAGTACTTC. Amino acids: CASSLSSGLETQYF.

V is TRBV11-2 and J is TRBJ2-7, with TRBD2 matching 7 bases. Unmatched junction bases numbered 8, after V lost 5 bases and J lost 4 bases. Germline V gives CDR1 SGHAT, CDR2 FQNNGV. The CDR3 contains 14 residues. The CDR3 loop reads CASSATGGGYEQYF. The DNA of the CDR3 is TGTGCCAGCAGCGCCACGGGAGGAGGGTACGAGCAGTACTTC.

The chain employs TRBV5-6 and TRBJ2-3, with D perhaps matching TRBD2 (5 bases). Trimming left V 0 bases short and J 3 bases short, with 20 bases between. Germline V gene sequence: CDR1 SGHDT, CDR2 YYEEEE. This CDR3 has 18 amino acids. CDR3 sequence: CASSLGLALPGGTDTQYF. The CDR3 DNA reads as TGTGCCAGCAGCTTGGGTTTAGCGCTCCCAGGCGGGACAGATACGCAGTATTTT.

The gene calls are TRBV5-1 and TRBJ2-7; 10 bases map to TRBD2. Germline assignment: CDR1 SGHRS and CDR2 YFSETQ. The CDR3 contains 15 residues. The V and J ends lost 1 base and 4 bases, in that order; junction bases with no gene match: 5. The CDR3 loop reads CASSLIAGGLYEQYF. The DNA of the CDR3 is TGCGCCAGCAGCTTGATAGCGGGGGGCCTGTACGAGCAGTACTTC.

CDR3 nucleotide sequence: TGTGCCAGCAGTACTAGGGTTTGGGAGACCCAGTACTTC. It specifies CASSTRVWETQYF. V and J are TRBV27 and TRBJ2-5; TRBD2 is a possible D gene (5 bases). The CDR3 spans 13 residues. The V end was cut by 5 bases, the J end by 5 bases, with 12 bases between. Germline V gene lookup returns CDR1 MNHEY and CDR2 SMNVEV (reference sequence).

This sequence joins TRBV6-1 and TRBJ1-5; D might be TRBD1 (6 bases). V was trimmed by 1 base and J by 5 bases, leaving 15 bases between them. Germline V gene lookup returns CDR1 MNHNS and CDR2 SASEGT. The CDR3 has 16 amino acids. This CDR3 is CASSEVGTPEDQPQHF. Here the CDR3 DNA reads TGTGCCAGCAGTGAAGTGGGGACACCGGAGGATCAGCCCCAGCATTTT.

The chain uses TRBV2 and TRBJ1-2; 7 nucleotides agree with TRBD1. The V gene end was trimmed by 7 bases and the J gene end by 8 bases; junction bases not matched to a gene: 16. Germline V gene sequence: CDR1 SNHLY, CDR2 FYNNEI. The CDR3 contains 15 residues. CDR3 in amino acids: CASTGRGMAVVGYTF. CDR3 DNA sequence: TGTGCCAGCACCGGCAGGGGGATGGCTGTCGTGGGCTACACCTTC.

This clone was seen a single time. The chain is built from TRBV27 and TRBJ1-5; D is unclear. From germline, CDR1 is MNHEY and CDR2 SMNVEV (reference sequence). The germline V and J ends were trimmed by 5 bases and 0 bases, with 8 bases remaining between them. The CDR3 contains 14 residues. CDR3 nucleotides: TGTGCCAGCAGTCCGGGAACTAGCAATCAGCCCCAGCATTTT. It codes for CASSPGTSNQPQHF.

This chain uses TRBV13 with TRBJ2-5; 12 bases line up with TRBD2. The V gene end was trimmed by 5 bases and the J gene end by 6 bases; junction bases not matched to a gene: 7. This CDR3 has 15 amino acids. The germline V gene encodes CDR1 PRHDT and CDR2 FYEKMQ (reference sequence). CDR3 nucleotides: TGTGCCAGCAGCCTAGCGGGGGGGCCGGGTAAGACCCAGTACTTC. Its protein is CASSLAGGPGKTQYF.

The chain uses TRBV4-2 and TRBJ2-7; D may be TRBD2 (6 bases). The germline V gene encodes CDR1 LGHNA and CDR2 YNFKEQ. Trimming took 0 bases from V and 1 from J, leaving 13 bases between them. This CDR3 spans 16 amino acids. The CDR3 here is CASSQDVGGPSYEQYF. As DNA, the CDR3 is TGTGCCAGCAGCCAAGATGTGGGGGGACCGTCCTACGAGCAGTACTTC.

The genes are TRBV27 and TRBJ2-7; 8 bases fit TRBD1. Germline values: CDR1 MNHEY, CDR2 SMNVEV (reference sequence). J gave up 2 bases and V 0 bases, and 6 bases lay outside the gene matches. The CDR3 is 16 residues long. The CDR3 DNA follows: TGTGCCAGCAGTTTATCGGGACAGGTGCCAACCTACGAGCAGTACTTC. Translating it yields CASSLSGQVPTYEQYF.

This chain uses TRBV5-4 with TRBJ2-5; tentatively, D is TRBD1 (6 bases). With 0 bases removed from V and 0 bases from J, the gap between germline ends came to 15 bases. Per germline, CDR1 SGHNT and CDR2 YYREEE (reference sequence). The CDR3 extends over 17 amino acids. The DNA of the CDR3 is TGTGCCAGCAGCTTGGATAGGACAGAGCTGTACCAAGAGACCCAGTACTTC. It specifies CASSLDRTELYQETQYF.

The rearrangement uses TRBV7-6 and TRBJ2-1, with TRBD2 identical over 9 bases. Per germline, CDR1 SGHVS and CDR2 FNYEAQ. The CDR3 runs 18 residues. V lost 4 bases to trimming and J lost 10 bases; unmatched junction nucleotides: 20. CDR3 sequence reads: CASSYPPAWLAGVKEQFF. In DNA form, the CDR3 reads TGTGCCAGCAGCTACCCCCCCGCGTGGTTAGCGGGGGTTAAAGAGCAGTTCTTC.

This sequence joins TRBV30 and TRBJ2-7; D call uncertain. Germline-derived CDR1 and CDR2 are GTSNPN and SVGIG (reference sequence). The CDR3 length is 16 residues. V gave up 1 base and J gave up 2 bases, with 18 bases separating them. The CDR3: CAWSGFLEHRTYEQYF. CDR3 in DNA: TGTGCCTGGAGTGGGTTCCTCGAGCATCGAACCTACGAGCAGTACTTC.

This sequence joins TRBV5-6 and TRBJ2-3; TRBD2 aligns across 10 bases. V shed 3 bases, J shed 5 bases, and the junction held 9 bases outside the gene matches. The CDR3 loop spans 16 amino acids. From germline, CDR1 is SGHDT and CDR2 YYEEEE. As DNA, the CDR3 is TGTGCCAGCAGCTGGGGGATAGCGGGAGGATTAGATACGCAGTATTTT. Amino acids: CASSWGIAGGLDTQYF.

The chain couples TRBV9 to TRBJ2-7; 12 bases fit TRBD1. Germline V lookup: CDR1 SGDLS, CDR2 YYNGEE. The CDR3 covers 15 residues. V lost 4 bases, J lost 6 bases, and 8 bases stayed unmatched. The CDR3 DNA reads TGTGCCAGCAGCTCAACCGGGACAGGGGGCGGCGAGCAGTACTTC. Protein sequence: CASSSTGTGGGEQYF.

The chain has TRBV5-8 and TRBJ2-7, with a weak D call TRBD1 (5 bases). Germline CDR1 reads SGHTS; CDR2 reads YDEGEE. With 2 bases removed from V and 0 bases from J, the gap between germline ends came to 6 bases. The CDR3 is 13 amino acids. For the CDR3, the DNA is TGTGCCAGCAGCTTCCAGGGCTCCTACGAGCAGTACTTC. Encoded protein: CASSFQGSYEQYF.